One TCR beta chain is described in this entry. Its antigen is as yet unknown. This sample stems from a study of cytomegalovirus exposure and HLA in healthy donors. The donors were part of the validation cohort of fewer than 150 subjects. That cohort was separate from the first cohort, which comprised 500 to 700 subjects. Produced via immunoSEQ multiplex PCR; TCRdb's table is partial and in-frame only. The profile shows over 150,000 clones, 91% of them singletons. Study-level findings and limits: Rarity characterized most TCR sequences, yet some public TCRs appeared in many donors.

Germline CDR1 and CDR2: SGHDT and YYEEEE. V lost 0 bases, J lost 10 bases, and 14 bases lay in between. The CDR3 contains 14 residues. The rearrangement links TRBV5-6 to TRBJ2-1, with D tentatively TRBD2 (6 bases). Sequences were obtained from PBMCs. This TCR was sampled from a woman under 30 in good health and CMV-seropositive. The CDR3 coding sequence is TGTGCCAGCAGCTTGGCCATGGAGGGAGTAGAGCAGTTCTTC. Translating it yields CASSLAMEGVEQFF. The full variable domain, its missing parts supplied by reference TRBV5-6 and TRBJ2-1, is DAGVTQSPTHLIKTRGQQVTLRCSPKSGHDTVSWYQQALGQGPQFIFQYYEEEERQRGNFPDRFSGHQFPNYSSELNVNALLLGDSALYLCASSLAMEGVEQFFGPGTRLTVL.